The present entry profiles one T cell receptor (beta chain) with its context. The CDR3 spans 15 residues. The V and J ends lost 4 bases and 4 bases respectively, with 16 bases between them. From germline, CDR1 is MGHRA and CDR2 YSYEKL. This specimen comes from a study of OX40 agonist ivuxolimab in advanced cancers. Some clones are missing from TCRdb's copy, which holds only in-frame ones; the method was immunoSEQ multiplex PCR. The table shows tens of thousands of clones, with around 90% occurring only once. The rearrangement uses TRBV4-1 and TRBJ1-1; no clear D gene. This specimen was CD4+ or CD8+ T cells sorted from blood, taken in a trial of the OX40 agonist ivuxolimab. This receptor was identified in an adult with an advanced solid tumor such as melanoma, head and neck, liver or kidney cancer. The CDR3 region has the DNA TGCGCCAGCAGCCCGGGTTTTTCCCCGGGCACTGAAGCTTTCTTT. The encoded protein is CASSPGFSPGTEAFF.